The 4 T cell receptor beta chains listed next were all sequenced from one sample in a study of blood T cell repertoires in COVID-19. Sequenced by immunoSEQ multiplex PCR; TCRdb stores in-frame clones only, minus some. The profile shows around 170,000 clones, about 83% of them singletons. Sequenced input: PBMCs or T cells enriched from blood (not recorded which). These receptors all come from a woman aged 30 to 39 who had recovered from COVID-19.

This clone was picked up a small number of times. This chain joins TRBV5-1 and TRBJ2-7, with D possibly TRBD1 on 5 matching bases. V was cut by 4 bases and J by 4 bases, with 9 bases left in between. Germline-derived CDR1 and CDR2 are SGHRS and YFSETQ. The length of the CDR3 is 12 residues. CDR3: CASSLGEYEQYF. In DNA form, the CDR3 reads TGCGCCAGCAGCCTAGGGGAATACGAGCAGTACTTC.

This chain uses TRBV19 with TRBJ1-5; 9 bases match TRBD1. The V gene's germline CDR1 is LNHDA and CDR2 SQIVND (reference sequence). The CDR3 extends over 13 amino acids. After removal of 10 bases from V and 11 bases from J, the junction contained 12 bases not matched to a gene. In DNA form, the CDR3 reads TGTGCCACGGGGACAGGGCAACGAGGGGCCCAGCATTTT. Protein: CATGTGQRGAQHF.

Regarding this clone: The same CDR3 is also encoded by other DNA sequences in this sample. This chain joins TRBV9 and TRBJ2-2; D ambiguous. The germline V gene encodes CDR1 SGDLS and CDR2 YYNGEE. The CDR3 runs to 13 residues. Between the trimmed V and J ends, which lost 0 bases and 3 bases, there was a span of 3 bases. The CDR3 nucleotides are TGTGCCAGCAGCGTAGGAGACACCGGGGAGCTGTTTTTT. Protein: CASSVGDTGELFF. Filled out from reference TRBV9 and TRBJ2-2, the complete variable domain reads DSGVTQTPKHLITATGQRVTLRCSPRSGDLSVYWYQQSLDQGLQFLIQYYNGEERAKGNILERFSAQQFPDLHSELNLSSLELGDSALYFCASSVGDTGELFFGEGSRLTVL.

This clone was seen once. The chain employs TRBV28 and TRBJ1-6; 9 bases are shared with TRBD1. The J segment lost 3 bases and the V segment lost 5 bases, leaving 5 bases of the junction unmatched. The CDR3 has 16 residues. Germline V gene data show CDR1 as MDHEN and CDR2 as SYDVKM. The CDR3 spells CASSQEDRGYNSPLHF. DNA of the CDR3: TGTGCCAGCAGTCAAGAGGACAGGGGCTATAATTCACCCCTCCACTTT.